The following is a TCR beta chain sequence with its context. The data stem from a study of blood T cell repertoires in COVID-19. In the original analysis: Reference gene primer amplification yielded estimated nucleated cell counts. Profiling relied on immunoSEQ multiplex PCR, and the TCRdb table lists in-frame clones only, not all of them. V, J and clone size are taken as reported in that table, and D and trimming were inferred from the DNA itself. The sample has 90,000 to 150,000 clones, more than 75% seen once. V gave up 5 bases and J gave up 5 bases; unmatched junction bases: 3. The germline CDR1 and CDR2 sequences are MNHEY and SMNVEV (reference sequence). The CDR3 is made up of 12 amino acids.

The TCR originated in a man aged 55 to 70 with acute or convalescent COVID-19. Material for sequencing was peripheral blood. The chain couples TRBV27 to TRBJ2-7; 7 nucleotides align to TRBD1. CDR3 coding DNA: TGTGCCAGCAGTACAGGGGTCCACGAGCAGTACTTC. The encoded protein is CASSTGVHEQYF.